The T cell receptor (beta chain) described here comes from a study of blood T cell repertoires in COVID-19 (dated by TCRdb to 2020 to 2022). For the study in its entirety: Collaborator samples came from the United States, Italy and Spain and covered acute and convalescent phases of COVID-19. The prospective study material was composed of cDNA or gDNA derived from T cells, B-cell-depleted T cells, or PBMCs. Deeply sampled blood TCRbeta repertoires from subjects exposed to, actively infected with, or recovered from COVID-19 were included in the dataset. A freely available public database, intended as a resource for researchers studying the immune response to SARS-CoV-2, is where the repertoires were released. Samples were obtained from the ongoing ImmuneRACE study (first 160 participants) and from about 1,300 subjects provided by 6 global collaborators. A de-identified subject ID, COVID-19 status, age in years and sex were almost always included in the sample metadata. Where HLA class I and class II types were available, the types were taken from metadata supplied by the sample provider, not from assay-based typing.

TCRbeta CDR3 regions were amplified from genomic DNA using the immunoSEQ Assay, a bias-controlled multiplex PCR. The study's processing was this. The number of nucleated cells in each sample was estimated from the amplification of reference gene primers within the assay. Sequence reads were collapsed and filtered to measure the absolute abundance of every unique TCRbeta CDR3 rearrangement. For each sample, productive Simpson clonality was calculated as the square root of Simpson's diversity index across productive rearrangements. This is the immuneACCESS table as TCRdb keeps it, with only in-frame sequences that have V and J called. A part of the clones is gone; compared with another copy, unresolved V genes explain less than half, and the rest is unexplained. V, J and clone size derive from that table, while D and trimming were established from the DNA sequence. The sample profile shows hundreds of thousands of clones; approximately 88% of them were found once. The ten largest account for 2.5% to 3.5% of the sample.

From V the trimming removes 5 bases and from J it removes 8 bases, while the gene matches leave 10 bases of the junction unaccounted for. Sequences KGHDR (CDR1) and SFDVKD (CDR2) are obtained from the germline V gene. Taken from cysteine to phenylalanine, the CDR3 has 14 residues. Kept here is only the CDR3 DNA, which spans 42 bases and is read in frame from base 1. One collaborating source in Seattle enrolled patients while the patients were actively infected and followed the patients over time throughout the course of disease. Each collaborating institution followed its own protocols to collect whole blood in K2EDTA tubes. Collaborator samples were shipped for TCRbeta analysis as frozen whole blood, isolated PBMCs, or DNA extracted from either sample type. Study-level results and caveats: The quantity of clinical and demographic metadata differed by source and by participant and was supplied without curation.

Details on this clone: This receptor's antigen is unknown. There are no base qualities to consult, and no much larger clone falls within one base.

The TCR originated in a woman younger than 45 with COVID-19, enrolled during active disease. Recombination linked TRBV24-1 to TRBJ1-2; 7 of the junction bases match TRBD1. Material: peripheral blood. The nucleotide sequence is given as TGTGCCACCAGTGCCGGCGACAGGGAGTACGGCTACACCTTC. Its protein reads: CATSAGDREYGYTF.